The 13 T cell receptor beta chains listed next were all sequenced from one sample in a study of cytomegalovirus exposure and HLA in healthy donors. Primers for the PCR totalled 60 Vbeta and 13 Jbeta. TCRdb's copy holds only in-frame clones and misses some; the assay was immunoSEQ multiplex PCR. The sample lists over 150,000 clones, around 84% occurring once. The specimen sequenced was PBMCs. The receptor set was obtained from a woman in her forties in good health and CMV-seropositive.

The chain joins TRBV29-1 to TRBJ1-4; D call uncertain. Between the trimmed V and J ends, which lost 7 bases and 10 bases, there was a span of 22 bases. This CDR3 comprises 14 residues. Germline V gene data show CDR1 as SQVTM and CDR2 as ANQGSEA. The DNA for the CDR3 is TGCAGCGCCCAGCGGGAGGTCACCGTCGGAAAACTGTTTTTT. Translating gives CSAQREVTVGKLFF.

This clone was detected once. The chain has TRBV5-5 and TRBJ2-2; TRBD1 might be the D (6 bases). The CDR3 contains 16 residues. V lost 1 base to trimming and J lost 1 base, with 11 bases between them. Germline lookup yields CDR1 SGHKS and CDR2 YYEKEE (reference sequence). This CDR3 is CASSLWGTQNTGELFF. The CDR3 region has the DNA TGTGCCAGCAGCTTGTGGGGGACACAGAACACCGGGGAGCTGTTTTTT.

This clone was recorded only once. The chain combines TRBV6-5 with TRBJ2-2; 9 nucleotides align to TRBD2. Losses at the gene ends were 8 bases for V and 0 bases for J; bases not matched to a gene: 1. CDR1 MNHEY and CDR2 SVGAGI come from the germline V gene. This CDR3 has 14 residues. CDR3 bases: TGTGCCAGCCGACTAGCGGCGAACACCGGGGAGCTGTTTTTT. Protein sequence: CASRLAANTGELFF.

The genes are TRBV6-1 and TRBJ2-1, with 8 bases that match TRBD2. Trimming cost V 7 bases and J 8 bases; bases outside gene matches: 7. Germline lookup yields CDR1 MNHNS and CDR2 SASEGT. This CDR3 contains 13 residues. The CDR3 spells CASKGAGVDEQFF. CDR3 sequence (DNA): TGTGCCAGCAAGGGAGCGGGAGTCGATGAGCAGTTCTTC.

The chain recombines TRBV7-9 with TRBJ1-2; D is perhaps TRBD1 (5 bases). The germline V gene has CDR1 SEHNR and CDR2 FQNEAQ (reference sequence). There are 13 residues in the CDR3. Trimming took 5 bases from V and 2 from J, leaving 9 bases between them. The CDR3: CASSLAGNYGYTF. CDR3 in DNA: TGTGCCAGCAGCCTCGCAGGGAACTATGGCTACACCTTC.

The CDR3 spells CASSPSDEQFF. The CDR3, as DNA: TGTGCCAGCAGCCCAAGCGATGAGCAGTTCTTC. The rearrangement joins TRBV11-2 to TRBJ2-1; no definite D call. Trimming took 5 bases from V and 8 from J, leaving 7 bases between them. Germline CDR1 is SGHAT and CDR2 is FQNNGV. The CDR3 runs to 11 residues.

The chain couples TRBV18 to TRBJ2-1; tentatively, D is TRBD1 (7 bases). V was trimmed by 1 base and J by 3 bases, leaving 10 bases between them. Germline V gene sequence: CDR1 KGHSH, CDR2 LQKENI. This CDR3 has 15 residues. The CDR3 nucleotides are TGTGCCAGCTCACCACGGAGGGACAGCTACAATGAGCAGTTCTTC. This sequence encodes CASSPRRDSYNEQFF.

The genes are TRBV5-1 and TRBJ2-6; D is possibly TRBD1 (6 bases). Trimming removed 4 bases from V and 3 bases from J, with 14 bases in between. Germline loops: CDR1 SGHRS, CDR2 YFSETQ. The CDR3 consists of 16 residues. The CDR3 sequence is CASSTRQGFGANVLTF. The CDR3, as DNA: TGCGCCAGCAGCACAAGGCAGGGGTTTGGGGCCAACGTCCTGACTTTC.

The chain has TRBV11-2 and TRBJ1-4, with D unresolved. The germline V and J ends were trimmed by 1 base and 3 bases, with 6 bases remaining between them. Germline-derived CDR1 and CDR2 are SGHAT and FQNNGV. The CDR3 has 14 amino acids. The CDR3 sequence: CASSLARANEKLFF. In DNA form, the CDR3 reads TGTGCCAGCAGCTTAGCACGGGCTAATGAAAAACTGTTTTTT.

For this clone: Other DNA sequences in the same sample also yield this CDR3. The genes are TRBV5-1 and TRBJ2-7, with TRBD2 matching 7 bases. Germline V gene lookup returns CDR1 SGHRS and CDR2 YFSETQ. Germline trimming cut 2 bases from V and 2 bases from J; bases unmatched to any gene: 1. The CDR3 loop spans 13 amino acids. The CDR3 spells CASSLAGTYEQYF. DNA for the CDR3: TGCGCCAGCAGCTTAGCGGGGACCTACGAGCAGTACTTC.

This chain connects TRBV25-1 to TRBJ1-1; D might be TRBD1 (5 bases). With 5 bases removed from V and 5 bases from J, the gap between germline ends came to 12 bases. This CDR3 comprises 13 residues. Germline CDR1 MGHDK, CDR2 SYGVNS. The chain's CDR3 is CASSSGGRTEAFF. The CDR3 nucleotides are TGTGCCAGCAGTAGCGGGGGTAGGACTGAAGCTTTCTTT.

This chain uses TRBV2 with TRBJ1-5; D is ambiguous. CDR3 length: 14 amino acids. Trimming cost V 4 bases and J 2 bases, with 9 bases left between them. Germline CDR1 is SNHLY and CDR2 is FYNNEI. Written as DNA, the CDR3 is TGTGCCAGCAGTGTCGAGGGAGGCAATCAGCCCCAGCATTTT. Translation gives CASSVEGGNQPQHF.

This rearrangement joins TRBV28 to TRBJ1-5; 9 bases align to TRBD1. Losses at the gene ends were 10 bases for V and 8 bases for J; bases not matched to a gene: 9. This CDR3 is built from 13 residues. Germline V CDR1 and CDR2: MDHEN, SYDVKM. CDR3 residues: CAIQGTGGKPQHF. For the CDR3, the DNA is TGTGCCATCCAGGGCACAGGGGGCAAGCCCCAGCATTTT.